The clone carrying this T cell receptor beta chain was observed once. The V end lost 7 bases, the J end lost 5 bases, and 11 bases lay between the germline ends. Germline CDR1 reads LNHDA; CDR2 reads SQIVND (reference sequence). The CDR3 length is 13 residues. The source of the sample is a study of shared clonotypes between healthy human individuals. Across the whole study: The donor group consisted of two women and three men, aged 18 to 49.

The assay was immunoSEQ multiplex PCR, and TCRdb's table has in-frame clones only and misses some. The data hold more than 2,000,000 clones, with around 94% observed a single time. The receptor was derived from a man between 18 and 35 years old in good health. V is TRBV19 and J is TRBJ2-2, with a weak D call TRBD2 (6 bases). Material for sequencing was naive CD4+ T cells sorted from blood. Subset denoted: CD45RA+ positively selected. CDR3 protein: CASKSRETGELFF. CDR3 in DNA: TGTGCCAGTAAAAGCCGGGAGACCGGGGAGCTGTTTTTT.